These T cell receptor beta chains were read from a single sample in a study of blood T cell repertoires in COVID-19. Measured with immunoSEQ multiplex PCR; TCRdb has only the in-frame clones, and not every one. The table shows fewer than 200,000 clones, with about 85% occurring only once. Sequencing was done on a sample of peripheral blood. The receptors derive from a man aged 60-69 years with active or convalescent COVID-19. Each CDR3 is given with its conserved first and last residue. Each record gives: CDR3 length, D gene, V gene, clone size, J gene, CDR3 protein, CDR3 DNA. D genes are given only for firm matches. Expanded clones get a size class; other rows say once, few or many, or leave the size out.

>17|TRBD2|TRBV5-1|-|TRBJ2-3
CASSLAASSGATDTQYF
TGCGCCAGCAGCTTGGCAGCGTCTAGCGGGGCCACAGATACGCAGTATTTT
>13|-|TRBV12-3/TRBV12-4|-|TRBJ2-7
CASSTDSSYEQYF
TGTGCCAGCAGTACGGACAGCTCCTACGAGCAGTACTTC
>14|TRBD1|TRBV5-1|few|TRBJ1-6
CASNGQGVNSPLHF
TGCGCCAGCAACGGGCAGGGGGTGAATTCACCCCTCCACTTT
>15|-|TRBV5-1|few|TRBJ2-2
CASSVTGQHTGELFF
TGCGCCAGCAGCGTAACGGGACAACACACCGGGGAGCTGTTTTTT
>14|-|TRBV6-6|-|TRBJ1-5
CASSYPGDNQPQHF
TGTGCCAGCAGTTATCCAGGGGACAATCAGCCCCAGCATTTT
>13|TRBD2|TRBV10-3|-|TRBJ2-3
CATGLAGEDTQYF
TGTGCCACCGGACTAGCGGGGGAGGATACGCAGTATTTT
>18|TRBD2|TRBV6-2/TRBV6-3|-|TRBJ2-1
CASSQRRAAGSSYNEQFF
TGTGCCAGCAGTCAAAGGCGGGCAGCGGGGAGCTCCTACAATGAGCAGTTCTTC
>16|TRBD1|TRBV6-2/TRBV6-3|-|TRBJ1-1
CASSLGQGGSLAEAFF
TGTGCCAGCAGTTTGGGACAGGGTGGAAGTTTGGCTGAAGCTTTCTTT
>14|-|TRBV3-1/TRBV3-2|-|TRBJ1-5
CASSQGGRGQPQHF
TGTGCCAGCAGCCAAGGCGGCAGGGGTCAGCCCCAGCATTTT
>14|-|TRBV5-1|-|TRBJ1-2
CASRSGGTNYGYTF
TGCGCCAGCAGATCCGGCGGTACGAACTATGGCTACACCTTC
>14|-|TRBV6-5|-|TRBJ1-4
CASNSDRPNEKLFF
TGTGCCAGCAATTCGGACAGACCTAATGAAAAACTGTTTTTT
>14|-|TRBV6-5|-|TRBJ1-3
CASSYSRNGNTIYF
TGTGCCAGCAGTTACTCGAGAAATGGAAACACCATATATTTT
>16|TRBD1|TRBV9|-|TRBJ2-5
CASSVTSGTGQETQYF
TGTGCCAGCAGCGTAACGTCAGGGACAGGGCAAGAGACCCAGTACTTC
>16|-|TRBV5-1|-|TRBJ2-1
CASSPNPGSSYNEQFF
TGCGCCAGCAGCCCGAATCCGGGGAGCTCCTACAATGAGCAGTTCTTC
>15|-|TRBV5-1|-|TRBJ1-1
CASSSTGQLNTEAFF
TGCGCCAGCAGCTCTACCGGACAGCTGAACACTGAAGCTTTCTTT
>15|TRBD1|TRBV11-2|-|TRBJ2-7
CASSLVGQGTYEQYF
TGTGCCAGCAGCTTAGTCGGACAGGGAACGTACGAGCAGTACTTC
>15|TRBD1|TRBV5-1|-|TRBJ1-1
CASSWGTGGDTEAFF
TGCGCCAGCAGCTGGGGGACAGGTGGGGATACTGAAGCTTTCTTT
>13|-|TRBV10-3|-|TRBJ2-1
CAISTTENNEQFF
TGTGCCATCAGCACCACAGAAAACAATGAGCAGTTCTTC
>15|-|TRBV5-8|-|TRBJ2-1
CASSLGQSSYNEQFF
TGTGCCAGCAGCTTGGGACAGAGCTCCTACAATGAGCAGTTCTTC
>15|TRBD2|TRBV5-4|-|TRBJ2-5
CASSFRGGTVETQYF
TGTGCCAGCAGCTTCCGCGGGGGGACGGTAGAGACCCAGTACTTC
>14|TRBD1|TRBV13|-|TRBJ1-6
CASSSQGARSPLHF
TGTGCCAGCAGCTCACAGGGGGCGCGTTCACCCCTCCACTTT
>18|TRBD2|TRBV15|-|TRBJ2-3
CATSSSVPGLATTDTQYF
TGTGCCACCAGCTCTTCGGTCCCGGGACTAGCTACAACAGATACGCAGTATTTT
>13|-|TRBV2|-|TRBJ1-3
CASSVGPGNTIYF
TGTGCCAGCAGTGTGGGCCCTGGAAACACCATATATTTT
>15|TRBD1|TRBV10-3|-|TRBJ1-1
CAIGDREGVGTEAFF
TGTGCCATCGGGGACAGGGAGGGTGTTGGCACTGAAGCTTTCTTT
>12|-|TRBV7-9|-|TRBJ2-7
CASTAGNVEQYF
TGTGCCAGCACCGCGGGAAACGTCGAGCAGTACTTC
>13|-|TRBV7-3|-|TRBJ1-1
CASSQGGDTEAFF
TGTGCCAGCAGCCAAGGGGGGGACACTGAAGCTTTCTTT
>16|-|TRBV18|-|TRBJ2-6
CASSPRTYSGANVLTF
TGTGCCAGCTCACCGAGAACGTACTCTGGGGCCAACGTCCTGACTTTC
>15|-|TRBV7-3|-|TRBJ2-3
CASSLDRTTTDTQYF
TGTGCCAGCAGCCTCGACCGGACTACCACAGATACGCAGTATTTT
>18|TRBD1|TRBV27|-|TRBJ1-4
CASSLIRDRGLPAEKLFF
TGTGCCAGCAGTTTGATAAGGGACAGGGGGCTCCCAGCCGAAAAACTGTTTTTT
>14|-|TRBV24-1|-|TRBJ2-3
CATSDLRGSDTQYF
TGTGCCACCAGTGATTTGCGGGGGTCAGATACGCAGTATTTT
>13|TRBD1|TRBV19|-|TRBJ1-2
CASWRGHGYGYTF
TGTGCCAGTTGGAGGGGGCATGGCTATGGCTACACCTTC
>15|TRBD2|TRBV6-5|-|TRBJ2-3
CASSYRTGGADTQYF
TGTGCCAGCAGTTACCGAACCGGGGGGGCGGATACGCAGTATTTT
>12|-|TRBV6-5|-|TRBJ1-4
CASSSNREKRYF
TGTGCCAGCAGCAGTAACCGGGAGAAAAGGTATTTT
>14|TRBD1|TRBV2|once|TRBJ1-4
CASSSDRGGEKLFF
TGTGCCAGCAGTTCCGACAGGGGTGGTGAAAAACTGTTTTTT
>13|-|TRBV2|-|TRBJ2-7
CASSEASGWEQYF
TGTGCCAGCAGTGAAGCAAGCGGGTGGGAGCAGTACTTC
>15|-|TRBV7-2|once|TRBJ2-7
CASSSLGRAIYEQYF
TGTGCCAGCAGCTCCCTAGGCAGGGCGATCTACGAGCAGTACTTC
>21|TRBD1|TRBV14|-|TRBJ2-3
CASSQSRGQSVRNASTDTQYF
TGTGCCAGCAGCCAAAGCCGGGGACAGTCCGTCCGCAACGCTAGCACAGATACGCAGTATTTT
>16|TRBD2|TRBV4-2|few|TRBJ2-3
CASSPFSGTGTDTQYF
TGTGCCAGCAGCCCTTTTAGCGGGACCGGCACAGATACGCAGTATTTT
>14|TRBD1|TRBV6-5|-|TRBJ1-2
CASSPDRAPHRYTF
TGTGCCAGCAGTCCCGACAGGGCGCCTCATCGCTACACCTTC
>14|TRBD1|TRBV10-3|-|TRBJ2-5
CAISESGGEETQYF
TGTGCCATCAGTGAGTCAGGGGGCGAAGAGACCCAGTACTTC
>11|-|TRBV7-9|-|TRBJ2-3
CASSSSDTQYF
TGTGCCAGCAGCTCCTCAGATACGCAGTATTTT
>12|-|TRBV10-3|-|TRBJ2-3
CAISGTQGTQYF
TGTGCCATCAGTGGGACGCAGGGTACGCAGTATTTT
>15|-|TRBV19|-|TRBJ1-3
CASSIPGLSGNTIYF
TGTGCCAGTAGTATTCCGGGTCTCTCTGGAAACACCATATATTTT
>13|-|TRBV18|-|TRBJ1-5
CASSPQGNQPQHF
TGTGCCAGCTCACCCCAGGGGAACCAGCCCCAGCATTTT
>13|TRBD1|TRBV2|few|TRBJ2-5
CASSGDSQETQYF
TGTGCCAGCAGTGGGGACAGTCAAGAGACCCAGTACTTC
>19|TRBD2|TRBV27|-|TRBJ2-3
CASSRASGGAVRVRDTQYF
TGTGCCAGCAGCCGAGCTAGCGGGGGGGCCGTTAGGGTGAGAGATACGCAGTATTTT
>13|-|TRBV5-4|-|TRBJ2-5
CASSLTPQETQYF
TGTGCCAGCAGCCTAACGCCCCAAGAGACCCAGTACTTC
>13|-|TRBV4-1|-|TRBJ2-1
CASSQEGRNEQFF
TGCGCCAGCAGCCAGGAGGGGCGTAATGAGCAGTTCTTC
>14|-|TRBV5-1|-|TRBJ2-5
CASSLVESRETQYF
TGCGCCAGCAGCTTGGTTGAGAGTCGAGAGACCCAGTACTTC
>15|-|TRBV5-1|-|TRBJ2-5
CASSLGGRGQETQYF
TGCGCCAGCAGCTTGGGGGGAAGGGGGCAAGAGACCCAGTACTTC
>14|-|TRBV2|-|TRBJ1-1
CASSEREKGTEAFF
TGTGCCAGCAGTGAACGGGAGAAGGGCACTGAAGCTTTCTTT
>20|TRBD2|TRBV3-1/TRBV3-2|-|TRBJ2-1
CASSQDVGGTGLLSYNEQFF
TGTGCCAGCAGCCAAGATGTTGGGGGAACGGGACTACTCTCCTACAATGAGCAGTTCTTC
>21|-|TRBV19|-|TRBJ2-7
CASSRDRPRTEFSGSSYEQYF
TGTGCCAGTAGCCGTGACCGCCCCCGGACAGAATTTAGTGGGTCCTCCTACGAGCAGTACTTC